The clone carrying this T cell receptor (beta chain) appeared a single time. The target antigen is unknown. Then a second PCR, running roughly 7 to 11 cycles, was carried out with a sample-barcoded 5' primer and a J-beta primer mix. Every sample returned 2.5 million or more CDR3-containing paired-end reads. TCRdb used MiXCR to reprocess the 5' RACE reads, holding one entry per CDR3 protein. The data show about 900,000 distinct CDR3 sequences, approximately 59% seen once. V was clipped by 6 bases and J by 13 bases; unmatched bases: 12. CDR1 and CDR2 from the germline V gene are MNHEY and SVGEGT. The CDR3 is 13 amino acids. The sample comes from a study of blood T cells in healthy people across ages. Study outcomes and limitations: A roughly linear fall in TCR beta diversity per million T cells was seen with increasing age.

The specimen sequenced was blood. The receptor was derived from a man aged 25 to 40 in good health. The chain joins TRBV6-2 or TRBV6-3 to TRBJ2-4; 7 bases map to TRBD1. CDR3 loop: CASRLTGAREQYF. As DNA, the CDR3 is TGTGCCAGCAGACTCACAGGGGCGAGAGAGCAGTACTTC.